The rows below give T cell receptor beta chains drawn from one sample of a study of patients and donors after allogeneic stem cell transplantation. TCRdb recomputed calls from the RT-PCR reads with MiXCR, one row per CDR3 protein. Of about 400,000 distinct CDR3 sequences detected, 16% appear once; the ten largest clones hold 7.2%. The sequenced sample was blood, either unsorted or a sorted T cell fraction (not recorded which). Source of these receptors: a human donor who was either an allogeneic HSCT recipient or a stem cell or donor lymphocyte infusion donor (not recorded which). It is not recorded whose cells these are; they may come from a transplant donor. CDR3s include the opening cysteine and the closing phenylalanine or tryptophan. D genes are given only for firm matches. Not every row has a clone size; where given, it reads once, few, many or a size class.

V: TRBV4-2
D: TRBD2
size: .
J: TRBJ2-1
CDR3: CASSQVARGGWNEQFF
DNA: TGTGCCAGCAGCCAAGTGGCGCGGGGGGGCTGGAATGAGCAGTTCTTC

V: TRBV4-1
D: TRBD1
size: .
J: TRBJ2-7
CDR3: CASSQVPGQTSYEQYF
DNA: TGCGCCAGCAGCCAAGTTCCGGGACAGACCTCCTACGAGCAGTACTTC

V: TRBV6-2/TRBV6-3
D: .
size: few
J: TRBJ2-1
CDR3: CASSPGARYNEQFF
DNA: TGTGCCAGCAGCCCCGGGGCCCGCTACAATGAGCAGTTCTTC

V: TRBV20-1
D: TRBD1
size: .
J: TRBJ1-5
CDR3: CSARDPRTGFSNQPQHF
DNA: TGCAGTGCTAGAGATCCGCGGACAGGGTTTAGCAATCAGCCCCAGCATTTT

V: TRBV20-1
D: TRBD1
size: many
J: TRBJ1-6
CDR3: CSARDFGQGPPATHSPLHF
DNA: TGCAGTGCTAGAGATTTTGGACAGGGGCCGCCAGCCACCCATTCACCCCTCCACTTT

V: TRBV7-9
D: .
size: .
J: TRBJ2-5
CDR3: CASSSNRALQETQYF
DNA: TGTGCCAGCAGCTCCAACAGGGCCCTTCAAGAGACCCAGTACTTC

V: TRBV24-1
D: TRBD2
size: few
J: TRBJ2-1
CDR3: CATEGVAGVRGEQFF
DNA: TGTGCCACCGAAGGGGTAGCGGGAGTTCGAGGTGAGCAGTTCTTC

V: TRBV28
D: .
size: .
J: TRBJ2-5
CDR3: CASSPRTGREETQYF
DNA: TGTGCCAGCAGTCCTAGGACAGGGCGGGAGGAGACCCAGTACTTC

V: TRBV7-2
D: .
size: .
J: TRBJ2-7
CDR3: CASSLDVLRVEQYF
DNA: TGTGCCAGCAGCTTAGATGTACTCCGGGTCGAGCAGTACTTC

V: TRBV20-1
D: TRBD2
size: few
J: TRBJ2-1
CDR3: CSAPRERGGGEQFF
DNA: TGCAGTGCTCCCCGGGAGCGGGGGGGCGGTGAGCAGTTCTTC

V: TRBV20-1
D: TRBD1
size: few
J: TRBJ1-6
CDR3: CSARERTGRNSPLHF
DNA: TGCAGTGCTAGAGAGCGGACAGGGAGGAATTCACCCCTCCACTTT